Described below is a single T cell receptor (beta chain) sequence and its context. The antigen remains unidentified. The data derive from a study of shared clonotypes between healthy human individuals. Study observations and caveats: Between a handful of donors, naive CD4 clonotypes were shared at a level of approximately 5%.

Generated by immunoSEQ multiplex PCR, the TCRdb table keeps only in-frame clones and is missing some. The sample holds around 580,000 clones; nearly 98% are singletons and the top ten take 0.3%. Naive CD8 populations comprised CD45RO-negative cells positively selected for CCR7, excluding terminally differentiated effector memory CD45RA+ cells. All the donors were Caucasian adults who lived in Nashville, Tennessee. Sample: naive CD8+ T cells sorted from blood. The TCR was taken from a young man in good health.

The CDR3 nucleotides are TGTGCCACCAGCGGTCTGGTAGAGAACACTGAAGCTTTCTTT. Its translation is CATSGLVENTEAFF. This chain links TRBV15 with TRBJ1-1; D not certain. The V and J ends lost 5 bases and 1 base respectively, with 11 bases between them. This CDR3 has 14 amino acids. Germline assignment: CDR1 LNHNV and CDR2 YYDKDF (reference sequence).